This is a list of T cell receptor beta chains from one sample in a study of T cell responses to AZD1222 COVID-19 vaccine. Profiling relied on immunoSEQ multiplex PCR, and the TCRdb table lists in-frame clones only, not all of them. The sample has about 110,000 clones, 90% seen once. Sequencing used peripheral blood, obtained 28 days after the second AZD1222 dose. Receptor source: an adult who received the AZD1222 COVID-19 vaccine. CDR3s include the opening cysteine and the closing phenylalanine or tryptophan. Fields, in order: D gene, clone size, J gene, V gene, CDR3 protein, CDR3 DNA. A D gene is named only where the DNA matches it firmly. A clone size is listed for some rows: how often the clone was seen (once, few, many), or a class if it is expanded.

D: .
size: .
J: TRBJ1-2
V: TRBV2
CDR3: CASSESTASF
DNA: TGTGCCAGCAGTGAATCGACAGCGTCCTTC

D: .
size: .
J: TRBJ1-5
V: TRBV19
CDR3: CASSMGQGRYNQPQHF
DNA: TGTGCCAGTTCCATGGGGCAGGGGAGGTACAATCAGCCCCAGCATTTT

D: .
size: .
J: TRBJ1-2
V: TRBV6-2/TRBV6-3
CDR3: CASSYSGEEDYGYTF
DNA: TGTGCCAGCAGTTACTCAGGGGAAGAAGACTATGGCTACACCTTC

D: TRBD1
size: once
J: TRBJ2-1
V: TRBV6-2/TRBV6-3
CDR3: CASSYSRDSYNEQFF
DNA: TGTGCCAGCAGTTACTCTAGGGACAGCTACAATGAGCAGTTCTTC

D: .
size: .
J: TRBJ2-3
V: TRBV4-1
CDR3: CASSENGRGSTDTQYF
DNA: TGCGCCAGCAGCGAAAACGGTCGGGGGAGCACAGATACGCAGTATTTT

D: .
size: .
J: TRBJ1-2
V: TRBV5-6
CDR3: CASSLGRVNYGYTF
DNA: TGTGCCAGCAGCTTGGGAAGGGTAAACTATGGCTACACCTTC

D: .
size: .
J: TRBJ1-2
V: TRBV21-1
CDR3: CASSTKPLYGYTF
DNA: TGTGCCAGCTCAACGAAACCACTCTATGGCTACACCTTC

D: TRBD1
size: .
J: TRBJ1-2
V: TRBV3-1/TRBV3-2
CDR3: CASSDRGNYGYTF
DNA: TGTGCCAGCAGCGACAGGGGTAACTATGGCTACACCTTC

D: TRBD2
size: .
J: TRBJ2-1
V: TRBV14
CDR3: CASSPQIGDYEQFF
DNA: TGTGCCAGCAGCCCTCAGATAGGGGACTACGAGCAGTTCTTC

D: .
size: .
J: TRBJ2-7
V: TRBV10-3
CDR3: CAIMRASSYEQYF
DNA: TGTGCCATCATGAGGGCCAGCTCCTACGAGCAGTACTTC

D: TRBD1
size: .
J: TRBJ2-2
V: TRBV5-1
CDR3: CASSLSSQGATGELFF
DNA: TGCGCCAGCAGCTTGTCAAGTCAGGGGGCCACCGGGGAGCTGTTTTTT

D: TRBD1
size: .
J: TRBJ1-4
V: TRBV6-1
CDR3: CASSEGAGGLEKLFF
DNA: TGTGCCAGCAGTGAAGGGGCAGGGGGCCTTGAAAAACTGTTTTTT

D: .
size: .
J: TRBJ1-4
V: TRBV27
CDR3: CASSFGRGNEKLFF
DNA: TGTGCCAGCAGTTTCGGCAGGGGAAATGAAAAACTGTTTTTT

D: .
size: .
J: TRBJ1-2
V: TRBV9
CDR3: CASSPISPGYGYTF
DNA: TGTGCCAGCAGCCCAATCTCCCCGGGCTATGGCTACACCTTC

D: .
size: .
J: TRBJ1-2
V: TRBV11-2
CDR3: CASSLGLNGYTF
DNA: TGTGCCAGCAGCTTAGGGCTCAATGGCTACACCTTC

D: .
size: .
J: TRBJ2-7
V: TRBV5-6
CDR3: CASSLDPASPAYEQYF
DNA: TGTGCCAGCAGCTTGGACCCAGCATCGCCAGCCTACGAGCAGTACTTC

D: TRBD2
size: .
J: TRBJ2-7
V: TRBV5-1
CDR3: CASTLGGFYEQYF
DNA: TGCGCCAGCACCCTGGGGGGGTTCTACGAGCAGTACTTC

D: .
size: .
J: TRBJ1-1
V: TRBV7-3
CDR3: CASSPSTLQNTEAFF
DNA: TGTGCCAGCAGCCCGTCAACCCTACAGAACACTGAAGCTTTCTTT

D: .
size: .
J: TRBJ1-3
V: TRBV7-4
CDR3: CASSPRRARGPSGNTIYF
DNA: TGTGCCAGCAGCCCTAGGAGGGCTCGGGGACCTTCTGGAAACACCATATATTTT

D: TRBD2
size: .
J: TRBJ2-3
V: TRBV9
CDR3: CASSVGTSGSTDTQYF
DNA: TGTGCCAGCAGCGTAGGGACTAGCGGAAGCACAGATACGCAGTATTTT

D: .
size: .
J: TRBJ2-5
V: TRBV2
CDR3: CASRLGEETQYF
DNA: TGTGCCAGCAGGCTAGGCGAAGAGACCCAGTACTTC

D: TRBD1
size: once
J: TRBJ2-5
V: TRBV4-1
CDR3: CASSQGGQLKTQYF
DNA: TGCGCCAGCAGCCAAGGGGGACAGCTAAAGACCCAGTACTTC

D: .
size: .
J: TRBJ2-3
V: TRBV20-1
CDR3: CSASYRLDTQYF
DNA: TGCAGTGCTAGTTATCGTCTTGATACGCAGTATTTT

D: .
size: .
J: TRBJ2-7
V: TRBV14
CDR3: CASSQDEGLEYEQYF
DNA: TGTGCCAGCAGCCAAGATGAAGGTTTGGAGTACGAGCAGTACTTC

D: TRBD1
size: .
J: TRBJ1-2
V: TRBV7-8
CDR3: CASSLTGEDGYTF
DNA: TGTGCCAGCAGCTTAACAGGGGAGGATGGCTACACCTTC

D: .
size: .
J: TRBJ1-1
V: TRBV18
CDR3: CASSPRQQGGTEAFF
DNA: TGTGCCAGCTCACCGCGTCAACAGGGTGGGACTGAAGCTTTCTTT

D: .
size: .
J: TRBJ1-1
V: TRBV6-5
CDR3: CASSPDGRGTEAFF
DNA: TGTGCCAGCAGTCCCGATGGTCGGGGAACTGAAGCTTTCTTT

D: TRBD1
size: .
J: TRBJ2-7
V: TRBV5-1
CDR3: CASSFQTGQDEQYF
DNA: TGCGCCAGCAGTTTCCAAACGGGACAGGACGAGCAGTACTTC

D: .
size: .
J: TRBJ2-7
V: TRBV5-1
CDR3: CASSSVGAYEQYF
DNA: TGCGCCAGCAGCTCGGTTGGGGCCTACGAGCAGTACTTC

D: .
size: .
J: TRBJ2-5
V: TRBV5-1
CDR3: CASSFGAGQGIGETQYF
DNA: TGCGCCAGCAGCTTCGGGGCAGGGCAAGGGATCGGGGAGACCCAGTACTTC

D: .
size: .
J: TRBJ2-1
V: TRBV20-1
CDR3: CSATAHNEQFF
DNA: TGCAGTGCCACAGCACACAATGAGCAGTTCTTC

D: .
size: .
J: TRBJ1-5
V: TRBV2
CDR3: CASLDRVGRPQHF
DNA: TGTGCCAGCTTGGACCGCGTAGGTCGGCCCCAGCATTTT

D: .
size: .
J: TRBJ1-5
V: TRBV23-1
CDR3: CASSQGPGRNQPQHF
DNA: TGCGCCAGCAGTCAGGGGCCGGGGCGGAATCAGCCCCAGCATTTT

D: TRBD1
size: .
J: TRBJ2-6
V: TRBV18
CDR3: CASSPAGGITGANVLTF
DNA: TGTGCCAGCTCACCCGCAGGGGGCATCACTGGGGCCAACGTCCTGACTTTC

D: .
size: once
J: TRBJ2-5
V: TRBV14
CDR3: CASSPPPQYQETQYF
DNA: TGTGCCAGCAGCCCCCCCCCGCAGTACCAAGAGACCCAGTACTTC

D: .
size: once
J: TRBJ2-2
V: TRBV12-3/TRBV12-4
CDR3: CASSFGGVGELFF
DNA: TGTGCCAGCAGTTTTGGGGGCGTCGGGGAGCTGTTTTTT

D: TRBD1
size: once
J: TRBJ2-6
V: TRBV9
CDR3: CASSADRGSGANVLTF
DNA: TGTGCCAGCAGCGCAGACAGGGGTTCTGGGGCCAACGTCCTGACTTTC

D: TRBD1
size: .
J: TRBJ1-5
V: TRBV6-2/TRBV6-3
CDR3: CASSRDRGSNQPQHF
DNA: TGTGCCAGCAGCAGGGACAGGGGGAGCAATCAGCCCCAGCATTTT

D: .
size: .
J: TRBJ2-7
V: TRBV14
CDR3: CASSDDRDLELYEQYF
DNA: TGTGCCAGCAGCGATGACCGGGACCTAGAACTCTACGAGCAGTACTTC

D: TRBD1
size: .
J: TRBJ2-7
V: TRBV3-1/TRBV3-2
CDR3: CASSQGQGWTYLLEQYF
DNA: TGTGCCAGCAGCCAGGGACAGGGCTGGACATATCTACTAGAGCAGTACTTC

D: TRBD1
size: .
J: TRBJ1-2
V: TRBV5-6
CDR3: CASSGTVSYGYTF
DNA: TGTGCCAGCAGCGGGACAGTATCCTATGGCTACACCTTC

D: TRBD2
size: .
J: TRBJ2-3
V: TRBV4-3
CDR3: CASSQAGLAGATDTQYF
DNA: TGCGCCAGCAGCCAAGCGGGACTAGCGGGGGCCACAGATACGCAGTATTTT

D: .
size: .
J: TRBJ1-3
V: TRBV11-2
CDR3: CASSLAGASGNTIYF
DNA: TGTGCCAGCAGCTTAGCGGGGGCCAGTGGAAACACCATATATTTT

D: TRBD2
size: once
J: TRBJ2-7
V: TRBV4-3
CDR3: CASSRSLAVSSYEQYF
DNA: TGCGCCAGCAGCCGATCACTAGCGGTCAGCTCCTACGAGCAGTACTTC